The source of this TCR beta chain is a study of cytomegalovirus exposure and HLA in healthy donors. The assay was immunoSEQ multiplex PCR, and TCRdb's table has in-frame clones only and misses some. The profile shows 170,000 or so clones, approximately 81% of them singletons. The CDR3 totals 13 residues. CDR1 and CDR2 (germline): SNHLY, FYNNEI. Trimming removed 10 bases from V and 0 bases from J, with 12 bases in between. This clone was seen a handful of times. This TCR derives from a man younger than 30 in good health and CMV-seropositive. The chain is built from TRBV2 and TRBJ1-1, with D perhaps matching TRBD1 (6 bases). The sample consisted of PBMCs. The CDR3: CAIRQDVNTEAFF. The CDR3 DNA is TGTGCCATCAGACAGGACGTGAACACTGAAGCTTTCTTT.